Presented here are 30 T cell receptor beta chains from one specimen sequenced in a study of neurological immune-mediated disorders. One entry per CDR3 protein results from TCRdb running MiXCR on the 5' RACE reads. Of 57,000 or so distinct CDR3 sequences listed, roughly 9.8% are singletons. Time point indicated: longitudinal time-point 2. Sequenced input: PBMCs. All receptors come from a man younger than 40 in good health.

This clonotype was seen repeatedly, ten times or more. The chain has TRBV20-1 and TRBJ1-4, with unresolved D. Germline loops: CDR1 DFQATT, CDR2 SNEGSKA (reference sequence). V was clipped by 2 bases and J by 12 bases, with 10 bases between them. The CDR3 totals 11 residues. CDR3 sequence: CSARKREELFF. The CDR3 bases are TGCAGTGCTAGAAAACGGGAGGAACTGTTTTTT.

This clonotype was counted at least ten times. V and J are TRBV5-1 and TRBJ1-1; D is undetermined. Trimming removed 0 bases at V and 2 bases at J, with 11 bases between. In germline, CDR1 is SGHRS, CDR2 YFSETQ. The CDR3 is 15 amino acids. CDR3 residues: CASSLEASTNTEAFF. The DNA for the CDR3 is TGCGCCAGCAGCTTGGAGGCATCTACAAACACTGAAGCTTTCTTT.

Concerning this clonotype: A much larger clone lies one base from this, so it may be a read error. The chain links TRBV27 to TRBJ2-1, with D unclear. Germline V gene data show CDR1 as MNHEY and CDR2 as SMNVEV (reference sequence). The CDR3 extends over 15 amino acids. CDR3 in amino acids: CACSPPSGFYNEQFF. The CDR3 bases are TGTGCCTGCAGTCCCCCATCCGGGTTTTACAATGAGCAGTTCTTC.

This rearrangement joins TRBV5-1 to TRBJ2-5; TRBD1 matches at 10 bases. V was pared by 4 bases and J by 2 bases, with 5 bases of the junction left unmatched. CDR3 length: 15 residues. Per the germline V gene, CDR1 is SGHRS and CDR2 is YFSETQ. For the CDR3, the DNA is TGCGCCAGCAGCGGGACAGGGGTGGGGCAAGAGACCCAGTACTTC. It codes for CASSGTGVGQETQYF.

Ten or more counts support this clonotype. This rearrangement joins TRBV28 to TRBJ2-4; D unresolved. V lost 5 bases, J lost 0 bases, and 14 bases lay in between. The CDR3 sequence is 16 residues long. Germline-derived CDR1 and CDR2 are MDHEN and SYDVKM. The chain's CDR3 is CASSLKMLIAKNIQYF. The CDR3 bases are TGTGCCAGCAGTCTCAAAATGCTAATAGCCAAAAACATTCAGTACTTC. The full variable domain, with the rest looked up from reference TRBV28 and TRBJ2-4, is DVKVTQSSRYLVKRTGEKVFLECVQDMDHENMFWYRQDPGLGLRLIYFSYDVKMKEKGDIPEGYSVSREKKERFSLILESASTNQTSMYLCASSLKMLIAKNIQYFGAGTRLSVL.

In this sample, this clonotype turned up many times. Here the CDR3 reads CSANPGGPGNEQFF. The CDR3 DNA sequence: TGCAGTGCTAACCCGGGAGGGCCCGGGAATGAGCAGTTCTTC. J is TRBJ2-1 and V is TRBV20-1; TRBD2 matches 8 bases. Germline CDR1 and CDR2: DFQATT and SNEGSKA (reference sequence). CDR3 length: 14 amino acids. The trim removed 4 bases at V and 7 bases at J, leaving 9 bases unmatched.

This clonotype has at least ten counts. V is TRBV20-1 and J is TRBJ2-4; D uncertain. The CDR3 contains 13 residues. V was trimmed by 2 bases and J by 0 bases, leaving 5 bases between them. CDR1 and CDR2 from the germline V gene are DFQATT and SNEGSKA (reference sequence). In nucleotides, the CDR3 is TGCAGTGCTAGATCTCTAGCCAAAAACATTCAGTACTTC. It encodes CSARSLAKNIQYF.

This clonotype showed up many times. This chain joins TRBV5-1 and TRBJ2-1, with TRBD1 matching 7 bases. In germline, CDR1 is SGHRS, CDR2 YFSETQ. The V and J ends lost 4 bases and 8 bases, in that order; junction bases with no gene match: 6. CDR3 length: 13 amino acids. The CDR3 protein is CASSHPQGDEQFF. CDR3 nucleotide sequence: TGCGCCAGCAGCCACCCCCAGGGGGATGAGCAGTTCTTC.

This clonotype was recorded many times. The chain has TRBV20-1 and TRBJ2-1; TRBD2 aligns across 14 bases. Germline trimming cut 1 base from V and 5 bases from J; bases unmatched to any gene: 4. Germline values: CDR1 DFQATT, CDR2 SNEGSKA (reference sequence). The CDR3 runs to 16 residues. CDR3 coding DNA: TGCAGTGCTAGAGCACCGGGACTAGCGGGAGACAATGAGCAGTTCTTC. The encoded protein is CSARAPGLAGDNEQFF.

There are many counts of this clonotype. The rearrangement joins TRBV2 to TRBJ2-2, with D uncertain. The CDR3 totals 16 residues. Trimming removed 6 bases from V and 5 bases from J, with 19 bases in between. The V gene's germline CDR1 is SNHLY and CDR2 FYNNEI. DNA for the CDR3: TGTGCCAGCAGAACACCCGCAGATGGGGTGACCGGGGAGCTGTTTTTT. Translation gives CASRTPADGVTGELFF.

This clonotype was seen ten or more times. V usage is TRBV5-1 and J usage is TRBJ1-2; no firm D call. Trimming cost V 4 bases and J 8 bases, with 9 bases left between them. This CDR3 region has 11 residues. Germline V lookup: CDR1 SGHRS, CDR2 YFSETQ. This chain's CDR3 is CASSSDWGYTF. The CDR3 DNA follows: TGCGCCAGCAGCAGCGACTGGGGCTACACCTTC.

This clonotype was counted at least ten times. V is TRBV27 and J is TRBJ2-7, with D perhaps assigned TRBD1 or TRBD2 (5 bases each). CDR1 is MNHEY, CDR2 SMNVEV, per germline (reference sequence). This CDR3 comprises 13 residues. Trimming left V 5 bases short and J 3 bases short, with 11 bases between. The CDR3 loop is CASSGGPLYEQYF. CDR3 DNA sequence: TGTGCCAGCAGTGGGGGACCCCTCTACGAGCAGTACTTC.

This clonotype occurred many times. V is TRBV10-3 and J is TRBJ2-7; a possible D gene is TRBD1 (6 bases). Germline CDR1 reads ENHRY; CDR2 reads SYGVKD. The CDR3 extends over 12 amino acids. Trimming removed 10 bases from V and 3 bases from J, with 13 bases in between. The DNA for the CDR3 is TGTGCCAGTGGACAGTCGGACTACGAGCAGTACTTC. This encodes CASGQSDYEQYF.

The CDR3 loop is CASSLYAQPTWYF. CDR3 DNA sequence: TGTGCCAGCAGTTTATATGCGCAGCCTACCTGGTACTTC. The chain is built from TRBV28 and TRBJ2-5; no clear D. The CDR3 totals 13 residues. V lost 1 base and J 13 bases, leaving 16 bases between the germline ends. Germline V gene sequence: CDR1 MDHEN, CDR2 SYDVKM.

This clonotype was recorded at least ten times. The chain recombines TRBV12-3 or TRBV12-4 with TRBJ2-5; TRBD1 is a possible D gene (6 bases). There are 13 residues in the CDR3. V lost 5 bases, J lost 2 bases, and 9 bases lay in between. This chain's CDR3 is CASSVGQQETQYF. The CDR3 bases are TGTGCCAGCAGTGTCGGACAGCAAGAGACCCAGTACTTC.

This clonotype was picked up many times. The chain recombines TRBV3-1 with TRBJ2-7; 8 nucleotides line up with TRBD2. V lost 0 bases to trimming and J lost 2 bases; unmatched junction nucleotides: 12. The CDR3 sequence is 18 residues long. The germline V gene encodes CDR1 LGHDT and CDR2 YNNKEL (reference sequence). In DNA, the CDR3 is TGTGCCAGCAGCCAAGAATCTGGCGGGAGGATCCCGACCTACGAGCAGTACTTC. Amino acids: CASSQESGGRIPTYEQYF.

There are many counts of this clonotype. The rearrangement uses TRBV14 and TRBJ2-7, with 7 bases that match TRBD1. With 4 bases clipped from V and 3 bases from J, the junction kept 6 bases outside the gene matches. Per the germline V gene, CDR1 is SGHDN and CDR2 is FVKESK. The CDR3 has 14 residues. CDR3 nucleotides: TGTGCCAGCAGCCCCCGGGACAGCGACTACGAGCAGTACTTC. Protein product: CASSPRDSDYEQYF.

In its sample, this clonotype was seen many times. The V gene is TRBV20-1, the J gene TRBJ2-1; 10 bases fit TRBD2. In germline, CDR1 is DFQATT, CDR2 SNEGSKA (reference sequence). This CDR3 region has 16 residues. J was trimmed by 7 bases and V by 5 bases; bases with no gene match: 14. CDR3 DNA sequence: TGCAGTGCTCCAGAGATAACTAGCGGGATGAGGAATGAGCAGTTCTTC. Protein product: CSAPEITSGMRNEQFF.

This clonotype has ten or more counts. The rearrangement links TRBV27 to TRBJ2-4; no reliable D call. V lost 2 bases, J lost 3 bases, and 14 bases lay in between. The V gene's germline CDR1 is MNHEY and CDR2 SMNVEV (reference sequence). The CDR3 loop spans 16 amino acids. The CDR3 sequence is CASSLNFWAVKNIQYF. The CDR3 DNA reads as TGTGCCAGCAGTTTAAACTTTTGGGCAGTCAAAAACATTCAGTACTTC.

This CDR3 is CASSFGPGGPYNEQFF. The DNA for the CDR3 is TGTGCCAGCAGCTTTGGGCCGGGAGGACCATACAATGAGCAGTTCTTC. The chain carries TRBV7-2 and TRBJ2-1, with TRBD2 matching 7 bases. CDR1 is SGHTA and CDR2 is FQGNSA in the germline V gene. Trimming took 3 bases from V and 4 from J; bases not matched to a gene: 9. The CDR3 has 16 residues.

This clonotype was detected a few times. Written as DNA, the CDR3 is TGTGCCTGGAGTGGTCGGGGGGAACCCAAAAACATTCAGTACTTC. As protein: CAWSGRGEPKNIQYF. The chain employs TRBV30 and TRBJ2-4; 7 bases agree with TRBD2. The V gene's germline CDR1 is GTSNPN and CDR2 SVGIG (reference sequence). With V trimmed by 1 base and J by 2 bases, 5 bases remained unmatched. CDR3 length: 15 amino acids.

In this sample, this clonotype turned up many times. The J gene is TRBJ2-7, the V gene TRBV4-1, with TRBD1 as a possible D gene (5 bases). Germline V lookup: CDR1 MGHRA, CDR2 YSYEKL. The CDR3 length is 17 residues. Deletions cut 1 base from V and 1 base from J, with 17 bases between. This chain's CDR3 is CASSQATLTVRSYEQYF. The CDR3 region has the DNA TGCGCCAGCAGCCAAGCTACTTTGACAGTCCGATCCTACGAGCAGTACTTC.

This clonotype came up many times. This chain uses TRBV28 with TRBJ1-2, with TRBD1 matching over 7 bases. The CDR3 sequence is 14 residues long. Germline trimming cut 5 bases from V and 7 bases from J; bases unmatched to any gene: 10. Germline assignment: CDR1 MDHEN and CDR2 SYDVKM. The CDR3 bases are TGTGCCAGCAGTCCACACCTCGACAGGGTTGGCTACACCTTC. It translates to CASSPHLDRVGYTF.

V gene TRBV28 combines with J gene TRBJ2-1; TRBD2 agrees at 7 bases. The germline CDR1 and CDR2 sequences are MDHEN and SYDVKM. J gave up 5 bases and V 4 bases, and 14 bases lay outside the gene matches. CDR3 length equals 17 residues. CDR3 nucleotides: TGTGCCAGCAGTTACCCCTTTGGACCGGGGAGGGACAATGAGCAGTTCTTC. Protein sequence: CASSYPFGPGRDNEQFF.

This clonotype was seen repeatedly, ten times or more. The gene calls are TRBV9 and TRBJ2-1; D gene ambiguous. V was shortened by 0 bases and J by 7 bases, with 8 bases between the two germline ends. Germline V gives CDR1 SGDLS, CDR2 YYNGEE. The CDR3 has 13 residues. The CDR3 DNA sequence: TGTGCCAGCAGCGTAGTTTTAGGTAATGAGCAGTTCTTC. Protein product: CASSVVLGNEQFF.

The table lists this clonotype with many counts. The chain couples TRBV5-1 to TRBJ2-3; D gene unclear. Trimming cost V 0 bases and J 2 bases, with 13 bases left between them. Germline CDR1 and CDR2: SGHRS and YFSETQ. The CDR3 length is 16 residues. The CDR3 sequence: CASSLEDLWVTDTQYF. CDR3 coding DNA: TGCGCCAGCAGCTTGGAAGATTTGTGGGTCACAGATACGCAGTATTTT.

Details on this clonotype: This clone may be a read error of a much larger clone one base away. V usage is TRBV18 and J usage is TRBJ2-6; 8 nucleotides match TRBD2. The CDR3 runs 18 residues. Germline CDR1 and CDR2: KGHSH and LQKENI. V gave up 3 bases and J gave up 0 bases; unmatched junction bases: 7. In DNA form, the CDR3 reads TGTGCCAGCTCACCCTACGTAGCGGGACTCTCTGGGGCCAACGTCCTGACTTTC. Translating it yields CASSPYVAGLSGANVLTF.

This clonotype was recorded at least ten times. The J gene is TRBJ2-2, the V gene TRBV5-6; the match to TRBD2 covers 13 bases. CDR3 length: 20 amino acids. V lost 3 bases to trimming and J lost 6 bases; unmatched junction nucleotides: 17. The germline V gene has CDR1 SGHDT and CDR2 YYEEEE. CDR3 sequence reads: CASSSVVTSGRAAGSGELFF. The CDR3, as DNA: TGTGCCAGCAGCTCCGTTGTCACTAGCGGGAGGGCCGCGGGGTCCGGGGAGCTGTTTTTT.

The sample holds many counts of this clonotype. Since no conserved phenylalanine or tryptophan closes the CDR3, a read error is the likely cause. The DNA is omitted, as the CDR3 cannot be located on it reliably, and the CDR3 follows TCRdb's listing. The V gene is TRBV18, the J gene TRBJ1-2. The CDR3 spans 10 residues, counting both ends. The germline CDR1 and CDR2 sequences are KGHSH and LQKENI. CDR3 amino acids: CASSPWDNSI.

This clonotype showed up many times. In DNA form, the CDR3 reads TGTGCCAGCACCGCGGGGGGCTCCTACAATGAGCAGTTCTTC. Translating it yields CASTAGGSYNEQFF. The gene calls are TRBV3-1 and TRBJ2-1, with 8 bases identical to TRBD2. This CDR3 comprises 14 residues. Losses at the gene ends were 7 bases for V and 0 bases for J; bases not matched to a gene: 2. The germline V gene has CDR1 LGHDT and CDR2 YNNKEL (reference sequence).